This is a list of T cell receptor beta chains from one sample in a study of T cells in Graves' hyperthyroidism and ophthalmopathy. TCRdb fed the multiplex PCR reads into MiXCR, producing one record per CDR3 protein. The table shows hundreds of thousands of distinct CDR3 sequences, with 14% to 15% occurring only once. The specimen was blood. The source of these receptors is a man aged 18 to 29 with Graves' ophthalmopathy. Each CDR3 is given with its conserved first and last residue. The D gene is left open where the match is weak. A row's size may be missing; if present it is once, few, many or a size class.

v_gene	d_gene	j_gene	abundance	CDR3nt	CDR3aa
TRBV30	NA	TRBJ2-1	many	TGTGCCTGGAGGATCTCTGAGCAGTTCTTC	CAWRISEQFF
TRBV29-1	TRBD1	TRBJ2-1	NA	TGCAGCGCTCCGAAGGGGGCCCATGAGCAGTTCTTC	CSAPKGAHEQFF
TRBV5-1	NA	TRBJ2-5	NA	TGCGCCAGCAGCTCGGTTGGCACACAAGAGACCCAGTACTTC	CASSSVGTQETQYF
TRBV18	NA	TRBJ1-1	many	TGTGCCAGCTCACCATCCCCAGGGGCCACTGAAGCTTTCTTT	CASSPSPGATEAFF
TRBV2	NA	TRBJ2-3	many	TGTGCCAGCAGACGATTAGGCTCCGCAGATACGCAGTATTTT	CASRRLGSADTQYF
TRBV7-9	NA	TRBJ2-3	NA	TGTGCCAGCAGCTTAACGCTCTCCACAGATACGCAGTATTTT	CASSLTLSTDTQYF
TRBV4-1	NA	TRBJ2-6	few	TGCGCCAGCAGCCAGGGTCCAGGGGCCAACGTCCTGACTTTC	CASSQGPGANVLTF
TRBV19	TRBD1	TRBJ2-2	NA	TGTGCCAGTAGGAGACAGGGGACACACACCGGGGAGCTGTTTTTT	CASRRQGTHTGELFF
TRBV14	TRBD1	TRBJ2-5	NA	TGTGCCAGCAGCCAGGAGCAGGGGGCAGAGACCCAGTACTTC	CASSQEQGAETQYF
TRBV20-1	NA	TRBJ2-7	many	TGCAGTGCTAGACCCCTACAGGGTATAACCTACGAGCAGTACTTC	CSARPLQGITYEQYF
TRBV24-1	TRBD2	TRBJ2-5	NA	TGTGCCACCAGTGGCGGGGGTGGGCCCCAGTACTTC	CATSGGGGPQYF
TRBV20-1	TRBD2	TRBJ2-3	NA	TGCAGTGCAAGGACTAGCGGGAGAACAGATACGCAGTATTTT	CSARTSGRTDTQYF
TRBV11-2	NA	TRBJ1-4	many	TGTGCCAGCAGCCCCTTGTTCAGGGTCGACGAAAAACTGTTTTTT	CASSPLFRVDEKLFF
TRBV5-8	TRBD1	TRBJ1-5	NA	TGTGCCAGCAGCTTTAATCAGGGGGCATATCAGCCCCAGCATTTT	CASSFNQGAYQPQHF
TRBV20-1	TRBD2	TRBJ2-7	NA	TGCAGTGCTAGAGTGGTAGCGGGGGGACCCTCCTACGAGCAGTACTTC	CSARVVAGGPSYEQYF
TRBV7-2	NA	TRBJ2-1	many	TGTGCCAGCAGCGCCCGGGAGCCCTCCTACAATGAGCAGTTCTTC	CASSAREPSYNEQFF
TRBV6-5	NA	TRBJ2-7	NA	TGTGCCAGCAGTTCCACTGGTCCCGGTAGCGAGCAGTACTTC	CASSSTGPGSEQYF
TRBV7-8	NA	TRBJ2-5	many	TGTGCCAGCAGCTTATGGGAGTTACAAGAGACCCAGTACTTC	CASSLWELQETQYF
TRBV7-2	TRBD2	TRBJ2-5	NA	TGTGCCAGCAGGACTAGCGGCCAAGAGACCCAGTACTTC	CASRTSGQETQYF
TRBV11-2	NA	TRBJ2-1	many	TGTGCCAGCAGCTTAGGCAGGAAGACGGGGGGCGATGAGCAGTTCTTC	CASSLGRKTGGDEQFF
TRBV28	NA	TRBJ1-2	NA	TGTGCCAGCAACACGGGGGGGGGCGTAGAAGGCTATGGCTACACCTTC	CASNTGGGVEGYGYTF
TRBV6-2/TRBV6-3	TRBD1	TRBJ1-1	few	TGTGCCAGCAGACGGGAGGAGGGGGCTCGGTCTGAAGCTTTCTTT	CASRREEGARSEAFF
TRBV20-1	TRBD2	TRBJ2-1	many	TGCAGTGCCCAACTCCGACTAGCGGGAGATGAGCAGTTCTTC	CSAQLRLAGDEQFF
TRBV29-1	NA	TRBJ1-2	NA	TGCAGCCTATCCCCCCGGGCTGGCTACACCTTC	CSLSPRAGYTF
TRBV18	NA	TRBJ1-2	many	TGTGCCAGCTCACCAACGGATAACTATGGCTACACCTTC	CASSPTDNYGYTF
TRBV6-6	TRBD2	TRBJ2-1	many	TGTGCCAGCAGTTACTCGTCTAGCGGGGAGACGAATGAGCAGTTCTTC	CASSYSSSGETNEQFF
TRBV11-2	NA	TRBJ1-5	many	TGTGCCAGCAGGGAAACAGATCATCATAGCAATCAGCCCCAGCATTTT	CASRETDHHSNQPQHF
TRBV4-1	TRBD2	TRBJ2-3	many	TGCGCCAGCAGCCAAGATGGACTAGCGGGAGATAATACGCAGTATTTT	CASSQDGLAGDNTQYF
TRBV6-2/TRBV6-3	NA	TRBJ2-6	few	TGTGCCAGCAGTGTAGGGAACTACAGGGTATTCTCTGGGGCCAACGTCCTGACTTTC	CASSVGNYRVFSGANVLTF
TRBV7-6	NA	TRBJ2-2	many	TGTGCCAGCAGCACACGAAGGAGGAACACCGGGGAGCTGTTTTTT	CASSTRRRNTGELFF
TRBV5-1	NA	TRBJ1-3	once	TGCGCCAGCAGCTTGGGCAGGGGAGGAGGAAACACCATATATTTT	CASSLGRGGGNTIYF
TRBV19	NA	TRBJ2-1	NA	TGTGCCAGTACTTACAGCTCCTACAATGAGCAGTTCTTC	CASTYSSYNEQFF
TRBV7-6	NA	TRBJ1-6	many	TGTGCCAGCAGCAACGGGGCCGGCACCATTTCACCCCTCCACTTT	CASSNGAGTISPLHF
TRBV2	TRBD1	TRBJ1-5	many	TGTGCCACAGCGGACAGGTCCCCCAATCAGCCCCAGCATTTT	CATADRSPNQPQHF
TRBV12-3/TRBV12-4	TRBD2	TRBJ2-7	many	TGTGCCAGCAGTTCGGGGACTAGCGGGAGAGCGGTCTACGAGCAGTACTTC	CASSSGTSGRAVYEQYF
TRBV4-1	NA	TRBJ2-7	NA	TGCGCCAGCAGCCAGGTGCGAGGGAATTACGAGCAGTACTTC	CASSQVRGNYEQYF
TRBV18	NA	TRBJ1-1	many	TGTGCCAGCTCACCACAGCAAGATGAAGCTTTCTTT	CASSPQQDEAFF
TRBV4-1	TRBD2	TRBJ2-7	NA	TGCGCCAGCAGCCAATCGACTAGCGCGCTTGCCTACGAGCAGTACTTC	CASSQSTSALAYEQYF
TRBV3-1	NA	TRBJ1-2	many	TGTGCCAGCAGCCAGGAATTTTTAGACCCTGCCCATGGCTACACCTTC	CASSQEFLDPAHGYTF
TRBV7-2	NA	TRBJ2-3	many	TGTGCCAGCAGCCGGGGCCCCAGCACAGATACGCAGTATTTT	CASSRGPSTDTQYF
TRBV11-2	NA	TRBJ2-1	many	TGTGCCAGCAGCTCCGTGGATAATGAGCAGTTCTTC	CASSSVDNEQFF